This entry lists 5 T cell receptor beta chains sequenced from one sample in a study of sequential checkpoint blockade in melanoma. Specified treatment: randomized to nivolumab then ipilimumab (arm A) or the reverse (arm B). The method was immunoSEQ multiplex PCR; TCRdb's version includes in-frame clones alone and lacks a portion of them. Of over 10,000 clones listed, 75% to 80% are singletons. The source was CD8+ T cells sorted from blood (inferred from file names), collected from a patient given nivolumab and ipilimumab in sequence. The receptors shown here come from a human donor with melanoma.

The rearrangement joins TRBV18 to TRBJ2-7, with 10 bases that match TRBD2. With 1 base clipped from V and 2 bases from J, the junction kept 2 bases outside the gene matches. Germline loops: CDR1 KGHSH, CDR2 LQKENI. This CDR3 region has 15 residues. The CDR3 nucleotides read TGTGCCAGCTCACCACGGACTAGCGGAGCCTACGAGCAGTACTTC. It yields the protein CASSPRTSGAYEQYF.

The chain combines TRBV5-1 with TRBJ2-1, with TRBD1 identical over 7 bases. The trim removed 0 bases at V and 4 bases at J, leaving 4 bases unmatched. The CDR3 contains 15 residues. From germline, CDR1 is SGHRS and CDR2 YFSETQ. CDR3 region: CASSLVGQEYNEQFF. The DNA for the CDR3 is TGCGCCAGCAGCTTGGTCGGACAGGAGTACAATGAGCAGTTCTTC.

The chain combines TRBV28 with TRBJ2-7; 9 nucleotides agree with TRBD1. The germline V gene encodes CDR1 MDHEN and CDR2 SYDVKM. The CDR3 sequence is 14 residues long. Trimming took 8 bases from V and 6 from J; bases not matched to a gene: 11. In DNA, the CDR3 is TGTGCCAGCCTGACTTACAGGGGGCTGAGCGAGCAGTACTTC. Amino acid sequence: CASLTYRGLSEQYF.

The chain recombines TRBV7-3 with TRBJ2-5; tentatively, D is TRBD2 (5 bases). Between the trimmed V and J ends, which lost 5 bases and 1 base, there was a span of 11 bases. There are 14 residues in the CDR3. CDR1 and CDR2 from the germline V gene are SGHTA and FQGTGA. CDR3 in DNA: TGTGCCAGCAGCCCCGAGGCGGGCCAAGAGACCCAGTACTTC. Protein sequence: CASSPEAGQETQYF.

This chain uses TRBV7-2 with TRBJ2-7; 7 bases are a match to TRBD2. The V and J ends lost 5 bases and 5 bases, in that order; junction bases with no gene match: 15. The CDR3 loop spans 16 amino acids. The germline CDR1 and CDR2 sequences are SGHTA and FQGNSA. The CDR3 is CASSITWTSRVHEQYF. CDR3 DNA sequence: TGTGCCAGCAGCATAACCTGGACTAGTAGGGTCCACGAGCAGTACTTC.